The 20 T cell receptor beta chains below all came from one sample that was sequenced in a study of STAT5B mutations in CD4+ large granular lymphocyte leukemia. The table came from immunoSEQ multiplex PCR; TCRdb's copy has only in-frame clones and leaves some out. The sample comprises 30,000 or so clones, about 82% of which are singletons, and roughly 4.5% rests with the top ten. The sample consisted of CD4+ T cells from blood buffy coats. Receptors originate from a human donor in good health.

The chain has TRBV7-9 and TRBJ1-6, with D possibly TRBD1 on 5 matching bases. Trimming stripped 2 bases from V and 10 bases from J, with 15 bases between. This CDR3 region has 15 residues. CDR1 and CDR2 from the germline V gene are SEHNR and FQNEAQ (reference sequence). CDR3 sequence (DNA): TGTGCCAGCAGCTTAATCGGCAGGGCAGAGTCACCCCTCCACTTT. It translates to CASSLIGRAESPLHF.

The V and J genes are TRBV5-6 and TRBJ2-2; weak D call: TRBD2 (6 bases). The CDR3 extends over 15 amino acids. V was pared by 0 bases and J by 7 bases, with 13 bases between. CDR1 SGHDT and CDR2 YYEEEE come from the germline V gene. The CDR3 protein is CASSLGPGDIGELFF. CDR3 in DNA: TGTGCCAGCAGCTTGGGGCCGGGAGATATCGGGGAGCTGTTTTTT.

This chain links TRBV6-6 with TRBJ2-1, with D possibly TRBD2 on 5 matching bases. CDR1 and CDR2 (germline): MNHNY, SVGAGI (reference sequence). V lost 6 bases to trimming and J lost 5 bases, with 11 bases between them. The CDR3 extends over 13 amino acids. The chain's CDR3 is CASSAGRNNEQFF. The DNA of the CDR3 is TGTGCCAGCAGCGCGGGCCGTAACAATGAGCAGTTCTTC.

The chain uses TRBV5-4 and TRBJ1-1; D possibly corresponds to TRBD1 (5 bases). Trimming cost V 1 base and J 4 bases, with 11 bases left between them. Germline V lookup: CDR1 SGHNT, CDR2 YYREEE (reference sequence). The CDR3 loop spans 14 amino acids. The CDR3, as DNA: TGTGCCAGCAGCTTGACCGGTGGGGGCACTGAAGCTTTCTTT. This translates into CASSLTGGGTEAFF.

This clone was seen once. The chain uses TRBV28 and TRBJ1-4; possibly TRBD1 for D (6 bases). V was pared by 6 bases and J by 8 bases, with 10 bases between. Germline V gives CDR1 MDHEN, CDR2 SYDVKM. The CDR3 is made up of 12 amino acids. CDR3 loop: CASRGGQEKLFF. The DNA of the CDR3 is TGTGCCAGCAGGGGGGGGCAGGAAAAACTGTTTTTT.

The genes are TRBV7-2 and TRBJ2-7; TRBD1 matches 12 bases. Germline assignment: CDR1 SGHTA and CDR2 FQGNSA. V was pared by 0 bases and J by 3 bases, with 9 bases of the junction left unmatched. CDR3 size: 18 residues. In nucleotides, the CDR3 is TGTGCCAGCAGCTTAGCTTTGGGACAGGGGGCGTTGATCTACGAGCAGTACTTC. Its protein product is CASSLALGQGALIYEQYF. The variable domain in full, completed from reference TRBV7-2 and TRBJ2-7, reads GAGVSQSPSNKVTEKGKDVELRCDPISGHTALYWYRQSLGQGLEFLIYFQGNSAPDKSGLPSDRFSAERTGGSVSTLTIQRTQQEDSAVYLCASSLALGQGALIYEQYFGPGTRLTVT.

This clone has more than one count but fewer than ten. The chain employs TRBV11-3 and TRBJ1-1; tentative D call: TRBD1 (6 bases). Germline CDR1 is SGHNT and CDR2 is YENEEA. V was trimmed by 6 bases and J by 1 base, leaving 9 bases between them. CDR3 length equals 13 residues. The CDR3 bases are TGTGCCAGCAGTAGGGGGGGGAACACTGAAGCTTTCTTT. It encodes CASSRGGNTEAFF.

The chain recombines TRBV28 with TRBJ1-2; D ambiguous. The CDR3 runs to 14 residues. Trimming removed 4 bases at V and 7 bases at J, with 16 bases between. Germline V gene sequence: CDR1 MDHEN, CDR2 SYDVKM. CDR3 sequence reads: CASSCYGVDCGYTF. The CDR3 DNA reads as TGTGCCAGCAGTTGTTACGGAGTGGATTGTGGCTACACCTTC.

The chain recombines TRBV5-8 with TRBJ1-2; TRBD1 matches at 8 bases. Germline CDR1 is SGHTS and CDR2 is YDEGEE. The CDR3 contains 14 residues. The J segment lost 1 base and the V segment lost 3 bases, leaving 2 bases of the junction unmatched. The CDR3 DNA sequence: TGTGCCAGCAGCTGGGGACAGGTTAACTATGGCTACACCTTC. This codes for CASSWGQVNYGYTF.

V usage is TRBV27 and J usage is TRBJ2-7; 7 bases match TRBD2. Trimming cost V 6 bases and J 4 bases; bases outside gene matches: 9. There are 14 residues in the CDR3. CDR1 and CDR2 from the germline V gene are MNHEY and SMNVEV (reference sequence). CDR3 nucleotide sequence: TGTGCCAGCAGGAGGGGTGGGGGGGAATACGAGCAGTACTTC. It translates to CASRRGGGEYEQYF.

The V call is TRBV11-2, the J call TRBJ2-7; 13 nucleotides line up with TRBD2. Germline V CDR1 and CDR2: SGHAT, FQNNGV. The CDR3 consists of 15 residues. V was pared by 1 base and J by 3 bases, with 0 bases of the junction left unmatched. The CDR3 loop is CASSLGLAGGYEQYF. CDR3 bases: TGTGCCAGCAGCTTAGGACTAGCGGGAGGCTACGAGCAGTACTTC.

J is TRBJ1-5 and V is TRBV6-5, with D possibly TRBD1 on 6 matching bases. There are 13 residues in the CDR3. Trimming removed 0 bases at V and 12 bases at J, with 12 bases between. Germline values: CDR1 MNHEY, CDR2 SVGAGI. CDR3 sequence (DNA): TGTGCCAGCAGTTACTCGTGGGACACTAGCCAGCATTTT. This translates into CASSYSWDTSQHF.

Written as DNA, the CDR3 is TGTGCCAGTAGTCTCGGACCGGGACAGGGAAACCAAAAACTGTTTTTT. This encodes CASSLGPGQGNQKLFF. The rearrangement joins TRBV19 to TRBJ1-4; 9 bases map to TRBD1. CDR1 LNHDA and CDR2 SQIVND come from the germline V gene (reference sequence). V was pared by 5 bases and J by 9 bases, with 13 bases of the junction left unmatched. The CDR3 extends over 16 amino acids.

The CDR3 here is CAWSVRGDGYTF. For the CDR3, the DNA is TGTGCCTGGAGTGTACGGGGGGATGGCTACACCTTC. The rearrangement links TRBV30 to TRBJ1-2; D may be TRBD1 (5 bases). V lost 0 bases, J lost 6 bases, and 8 bases lay in between. This CDR3 is built from 12 residues. The germline gives CDR1 GTSNPN, CDR2 SVGIG (reference sequence).

J is TRBJ2-4 and V is TRBV18; 8 nucleotides match TRBD1. Germline values: CDR1 KGHSH, CDR2 LQKENI. The CDR3 is 14 amino acids. V shed 3 bases, J shed 7 bases, and the junction held 5 bases outside the gene matches. The CDR3 DNA follows: TGTGCCAGCTCACCGAGGGGACAGGCCAACATTCAGTACTTC. Its protein is CASSPRGQANIQYF.

The chain's CDR3 is CASSFGTGSDDEQYF. The CDR3 region has the DNA TGTGCCAGCAGTTTCGGGACAGGGTCAGACGACGAGCAGTACTTC. V is TRBV28 and J is TRBJ2-7, with 9 bases lining up with TRBD1. In germline, CDR1 is MDHEN, CDR2 SYDVKM. V shed 3 bases and J 5 bases; nucleotides not matched to a gene: 8. CDR3 length: 15 amino acids. The full variable domain, with the rest looked up from reference TRBV28 and TRBJ2-7, is DVKVTQSSRYLVKRTGEKVFLECVQDMDHENMFWYRQDPGLGLRLIYFSYDVKMKEKGDIPEGYSVSREKKERFSLILESASTNQTSMYLCASSFGTGSDDEQYFGPGTRLTVT.

This chain links TRBV5-1 with TRBJ2-5; D may be TRBD2 (6 bases). Germline-derived CDR1 and CDR2 are SGHRS and YFSETQ. The V and J ends lost 0 bases and 3 bases respectively, with 9 bases between them. The CDR3 has 14 residues. DNA of the CDR3: TGCGCCAGCAGCTTGGCCGGGGGTGAAGAGACCCAGTACTTC. Its protein is CASSLAGGEETQYF.

This rearrangement joins TRBV5-4 to TRBJ2-3; 7 bases match TRBD1. This CDR3 spans 15 amino acids. Germline V lookup: CDR1 SGHNT, CDR2 YYREEE (reference sequence). V shed 4 bases and J 6 bases; nucleotides not matched to a gene: 11. This chain's CDR3 is CASSLKTGTVDTQYF. For the CDR3, the DNA is TGTGCCAGCAGCCTTAAGACAGGGACAGTCGATACGCAGTATTTT.

This chain uses TRBV7-3 with TRBJ2-1, with D hard to call. The CDR3 length is 11 residues. Germline V gene lookup returns CDR1 SGHTA and CDR2 FQGTGA. The germline V and J ends were trimmed by 5 bases and 8 bases, with 7 bases remaining between them. CDR3 amino acids: CASSRGDEQFF. CDR3 nucleotide sequence: TGTGCCAGCAGCCGCGGAGATGAGCAGTTCTTC.

This chain uses TRBV18 with TRBJ2-1; 13 bases agree with TRBD2. J was trimmed by 10 bases and V by 6 bases; bases with no gene match: 9. The CDR3 has 15 residues. CDR1 is KGHSH and CDR2 is LQKENI in the germline V gene. This CDR3 reads CASSPGTSGTWEQFF. The DNA for the CDR3 is TGTGCCAGCTCTCCAGGGACTAGCGGGACCTGGGAGCAGTTCTTC.